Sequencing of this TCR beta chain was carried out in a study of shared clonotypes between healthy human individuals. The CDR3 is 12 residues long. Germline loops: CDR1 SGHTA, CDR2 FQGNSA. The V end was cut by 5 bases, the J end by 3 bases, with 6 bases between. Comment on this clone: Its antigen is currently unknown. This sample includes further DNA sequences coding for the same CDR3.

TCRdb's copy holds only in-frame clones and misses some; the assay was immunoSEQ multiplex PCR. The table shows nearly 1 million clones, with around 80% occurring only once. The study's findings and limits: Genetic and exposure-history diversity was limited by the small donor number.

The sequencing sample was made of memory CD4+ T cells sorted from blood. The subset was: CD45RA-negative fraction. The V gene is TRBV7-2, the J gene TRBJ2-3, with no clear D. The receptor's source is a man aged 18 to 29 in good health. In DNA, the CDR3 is TGTGCCAGCAGCCCGCCGACAGATACGCAGTATTTT. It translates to CASSPPTDTQYF.